The clone carrying this T cell receptor (beta chain) was detected a few times. The data are from a study of T cells after yellow fever vaccination. TCRdb reprocessed the 5' RACE reads via MiXCR and lists one record per CDR3 protein. The sample lists some 600,000 distinct CDR3 sequences, roughly 17% seen once, with 15% to 20% in the top ten. In germline, CDR1 is SGHTA, CDR2 FQGNSA. V was pared by 2 bases and J by 4 bases, with 8 bases between. There are 13 residues in the CDR3. The receptor was derived from a man in his late teens or twenties who received the YFV17D yellow fever vaccine. The material sequenced was PBMCs, taken 4 to 6 days after the first yellow fever vaccination. The V call is TRBV7-2, the J call TRBJ1-1; D gene unclear. The CDR3 here is CASSLNPITEAFF. The DNA for the CDR3 is TGTGCCAGCAGCTTAAACCCCATCACTGAAGCTTTCTTT.